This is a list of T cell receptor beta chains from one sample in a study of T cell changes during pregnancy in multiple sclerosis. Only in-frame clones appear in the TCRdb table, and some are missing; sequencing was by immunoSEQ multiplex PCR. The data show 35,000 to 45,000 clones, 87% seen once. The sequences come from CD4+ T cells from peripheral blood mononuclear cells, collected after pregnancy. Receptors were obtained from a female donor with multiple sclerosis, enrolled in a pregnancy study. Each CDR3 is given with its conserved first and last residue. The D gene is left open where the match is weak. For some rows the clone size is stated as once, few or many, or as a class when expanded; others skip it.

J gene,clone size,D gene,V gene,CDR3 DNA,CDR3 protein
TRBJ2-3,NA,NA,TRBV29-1,TGCAGCGCAAAAGATTTCCAGGGCACAGATACGCAGTATTTT,CSAKDFQGTDTQYF
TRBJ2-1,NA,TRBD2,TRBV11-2,TGTGCCAGCAGCTTAGATGGAGAGCGGGGGGGGTACAATGAGCAGTTCTTC,CASSLDGERGGYNEQFF
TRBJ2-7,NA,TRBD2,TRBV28,TGTGCCAGCAGTTCGGGGGGAGCTGGAGAGCAGTACTTC,CASSSGGAGEQYF
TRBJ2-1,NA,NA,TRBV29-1,TGCAGCATTCTGGGTGGTCTAGGGGCGGATGAGCAGTTCTTC,CSILGGLGADEQFF
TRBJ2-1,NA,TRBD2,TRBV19,TGTGCCAGTAGTATCGGAGTGCGGCGGGGGGGCGCCTACAATGAGCAGTTCTTC,CASSIGVRRGGAYNEQFF
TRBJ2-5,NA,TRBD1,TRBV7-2,TGTGCCAGCAGCTTAGGGGGACAGGTTGGAGAGACCCAGTACTTC,CASSLGGQVGETQYF
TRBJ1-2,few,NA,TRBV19,TGTGCCAGTAGTATTTTCCAGCGCTATGGCTACACCTTC,CASSIFQRYGYTF
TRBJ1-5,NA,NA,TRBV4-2,TGTGCCAGCAGCCAAGGGGAGGAGTATCAGCCCCAGCATTTT,CASSQGEEYQPQHF
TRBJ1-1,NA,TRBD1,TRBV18,TGTGCCAGCTCACCTTCTGAGACAGGGGGAACTGAAGCTTTCTTT,CASSPSETGGTEAFF
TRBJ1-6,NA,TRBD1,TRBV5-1,TGCGCCAGCACCACCGGGACAGGGCTGCGATCATATAATTCACCCCTCCACTTT,CASTTGTGLRSYNSPLHF
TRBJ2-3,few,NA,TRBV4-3,TGCGCCAGCAGCCAAGCCCGTCGCGGTACGCAGTATTTT,CASSQARRGTQYF
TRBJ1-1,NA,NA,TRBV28,TGTGCCAGCAGTTTAGTTGGGACAATGAACACTGAAGCTTTCTTT,CASSLVGTMNTEAFF
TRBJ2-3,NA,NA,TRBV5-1,TGCGCCAGCAGCTTCCTAGCGTCGACTAGCACAGATACGCAGTATTTT,CASSFLASTSTDTQYF
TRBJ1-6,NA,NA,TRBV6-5,TGTGCCAGCAGTTACGGGGCCAGGGTTAGGTCACCCCTCCACTTT,CASSYGARVRSPLHF
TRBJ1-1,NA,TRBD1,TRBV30,TGTGCCTGGGGGGACAGGGATGGCACTGAAGCTTTCTTT,CAWGDRDGTEAFF
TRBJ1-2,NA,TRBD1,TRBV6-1,TGTGCCAGCACCAAGGACAGGGCTGGCTACACCTTC,CASTKDRAGYTF
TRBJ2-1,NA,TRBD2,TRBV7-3,TGTGCCAGCAGGTCGGGGGGATCGAATGAGCAGTTCTTC,CASRSGGSNEQFF
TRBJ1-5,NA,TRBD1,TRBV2,TGTGCCAGCAGTCAAATAGGAACAGGGGGCGAGAAGCCCCAGCATTTT,CASSQIGTGGEKPQHF
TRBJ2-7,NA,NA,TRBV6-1,TGTGCCAGCAGTTCAGAGGGAGACGAGCAGTACTTC,CASSSEGDEQYF
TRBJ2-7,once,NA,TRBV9,TGTGCCAGCAGCGTAGGGCCCGGGGGTGACGAGCAGTACTTC,CASSVGPGGDEQYF
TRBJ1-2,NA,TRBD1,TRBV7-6,TGTGCCAGCAGCCACGGACAGGGGGTCGGCTACACCTTC,CASSHGQGVGYTF
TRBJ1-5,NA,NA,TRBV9,TGTGCCAGCAGCCCGGGATTTTATAGCAATCAGCCCCAGCATTTT,CASSPGFYSNQPQHF
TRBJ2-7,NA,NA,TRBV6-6,TGTGCCAGCAGCCAAGTTCTAGCTAGCGAGCAGTACTTC,CASSQVLASEQYF
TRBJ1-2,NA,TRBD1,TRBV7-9,TGTGCCAGCAGCTGGGACAGAGGGTTCTACACCTTC,CASSWDRGFYTF
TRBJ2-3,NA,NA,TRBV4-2,TGTGCCAGCAGCTCCGGTCTAGCGTCTAGCACAGATACGCAGTATTTT,CASSSGLASSTDTQYF
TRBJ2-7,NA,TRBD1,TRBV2,TGTGCCAGCAGTGAACAGGGGGCTTCCTACGAGCAGTACTTC,CASSEQGASYEQYF
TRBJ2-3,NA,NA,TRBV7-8,TGTGCCAGCAGCTTCCCCGGCACAGATACGCAGTATTTT,CASSFPGTDTQYF